This TCR beta chain comes out of a study of T cells in Graves' hyperthyroidism and ophthalmopathy. Study-wide findings and caveats: The model forecast ophthalmopathy, anticipating it by a median about 7 months before onset.

Researchers took RNA transcripts and amplified the TCR beta CDR3 regions from them. RT-PCR in the first round (using the HTBI primer set) targeted the TCR CDR3. TCRdb re-analysed the multiplex PCR reads in MiXCR, keeping a single row per CDR3 protein. Of 600,000 or so distinct CDR3 sequences listed, 15% to 20% are singletons. With a duration under 2 months, the hyperthyroidism was newly diagnosed in patients aged 18 to 65. The CDR3 spans 14 residues. CDR1 and CDR2 (germline): SNHLY, FYNNEI. Trimming at V came to 6 bases and at J to 7 bases, leaving 8 bases not matched to a gene. Remarks on this clonotype: Its antigen is still unknown.

Sequencing used blood. The rearrangement uses TRBV2 and TRBJ2-1; 8 nucleotides match TRBD1. This receptor was obtained from a woman aged 25 to 39 with Graves' hyperthyroidism. CDR3 sequence: CASRGTHRGNEQFF. CDR3 nucleotide sequence: TGTGCCAGCAGGGGGACCCACAGGGGGAATGAGCAGTTCTTC.